This T cell receptor (beta chain) was profiled in a study of T cell repertoires in cytomegalovirus infection. Study overall: Shared public TCR beta signatures pointed to both CMV infection and a matching HLA type.

This CDR3 comprises 14 residues. With 2 bases removed from V and 5 bases from J, the gap between germline ends came to 11 bases. Per the germline V gene, CDR1 is SNHLY and CDR2 is FYNNEI. On this clonotype itself: Antigen: not known.

Study findings and constraints: In two of eight donors, the top clonotype was HLA-C-restricted CMV-specific. The cumulative frequency of public TCR beta families distinguished individuals who carried CMV together with the relevant HLA.

TCRdb reanalysed the reads using MiXCR and keeps one entry per CDR3 protein. This sample has fewer than 550,000 distinct CDR3 sequences, with about 33% found just once. The rearrangement uses TRBV2 and TRBJ2-3; D is ambiguous. The clonotype was recovered from a human donor in good health (CMV status not recorded). Some clones in this sample may be carry-over from other donors' samples. The sample consisted of PBMCs. CDR3 protein: CASSEIGLRDTQYF. DNA for the CDR3: TGTGCCAGCAGTGAAATAGGGTTAAGAGATACGCAGTATTTT.